These T cell receptor beta chains were read from a single sample in a study of blood T cell repertoires in COVID-19. TCRdb's copy holds only in-frame clones and misses some; the assay was immunoSEQ multiplex PCR. Among approximately 360,000 clones listed, approximately 87% were seen once. Source material: PBMCs or T cells enriched from blood (not recorded which). The origin of the receptors is a woman younger than 45 with acute COVID-19. CDR3s include the opening cysteine and the closing phenylalanine or tryptophan. The order of the fields is clone size, D gene, V gene, J gene, CDR3 protein, CDR3 DNA. The D gene is left open where the match is weak. Only some rows state a clone size, as once, few, many or a class for expanded clones.

>NA|NA|TRBV6-1|TRBJ1-5
CASSVRGAGSNQPQHF
TGTGCCAGCAGTGTTCGGGGGGCAGGAAGCAATCAGCCCCAGCATTTT
>NA|NA|TRBV4-1|TRBJ1-5
CASSQEVRGGLNQPQHF
TGCGCCAGCAGCCAAGAGGTACGGGGAGGTCTCAATCAGCCCCAGCATTTT
>NA|NA|TRBV24-1|TRBJ2-1
CATSDSDLTVSSYNEQFF
TGTGCCACCAGTGATTCGGACCTGACAGTTAGCTCCTACAATGAGCAGTTCTTC
>NA|NA|TRBV18|TRBJ1-3
CASSSLSGAGNTIYF
TGTGCCAGCTCATCCCTATCAGGGGCAGGAAACACCATATATTTT
>NA|TRBD1|TRBV4-2|TRBJ1-3
CASSQSRDRADTIYF
TGTGCCAGCAGCCAATCCCGGGACAGGGCGGACACCATATATTTT
>once|NA|TRBV6-2/TRBV6-3|TRBJ1-5
CASSRQFREPQHF
TGTGCCAGCAGTAGACAGTTTAGGGAGCCCCAGCATTTT
>NA|TRBD1|TRBV5-1|TRBJ2-3
CASSLAKMRTGGDTQYF
TGCGCCAGCAGCTTGGCCAAGATGAGGACAGGAGGAGATACGCAGTATTTT
>once|TRBD1|TRBV11-2|TRBJ1-1
CASSVGTVTEAFF
TGTGCCAGCAGCGTCGGGACAGTCACTGAAGCTTTCTTT
>NA|NA|TRBV5-5|TRBJ1-4
CASSPSNTQIYYEKLFF
TGTGCCAGCAGTCCCTCAAACACCCAGATTTATTATGAAAAACTGTTTTTT
>NA|TRBD1|TRBV23-1|TRBJ1-3
CASTQIKVTGLSGNTIYF
TGCGCCAGCACCCAAATAAAGGTGACAGGGCTCTCTGGAAACACCATATATTTT
>NA|NA|TRBV7-2|TRBJ1-6
CASSLRESYNSPLHF
TGTGCCAGCAGCTTAAGGGAGTCCTATAATTCACCCCTCCACTTT
>NA|TRBD1|TRBV5-1|TRBJ2-7
CASSLTGASYEQYF
TGCGCCAGCAGCTTGACAGGGGCCTCCTACGAGCAGTACTTC
>NA|NA|TRBV19|TRBJ1-1
CASSARAGNTEAFF
TGTGCCAGTAGTGCCAGGGCTGGGAACACTGAAGCTTTCTTT
>NA|TRBD1|TRBV7-3|TRBJ1-6
CASSLGQVNSPLHF
TGTGCCAGCAGCTTGGGACAGGTTAATTCACCCCTCCACTTT
>NA|TRBD2|TRBV7-3|TRBJ2-2
CASSLTLAGVYTGELFF
TGTGCCAGCAGCTTAACGCTAGCGGGGGTCTATACCGGGGAGCTGTTTTTT
>NA|TRBD1|TRBV15|TRBJ1-5
CATSNRDRGSNQPQHF
TGTGCCACCAGCAACCGGGACAGAGGTAGCAATCAGCCCCAGCATTTT
>NA|NA|TRBV2|TRBJ2-7
CASTRAVRRDSYEQYF
TGTGCCAGCACGAGAGCGGTAAGGAGGGACAGCTACGAGCAGTACTTC